This is a list of T cell receptor beta chains from one sample in a study of blood T cell repertoires in COVID-19. This table comes from immunoSEQ multiplex PCR, and its TCRdb copy is limited to in-frame clones, with some not included. The repertoire has fewer than 350,000 clones, roughly nine tenths of them found once; the top ten carry over 4%. Sequenced material: PBMCs or T cells enriched from blood (not recorded which). The receptor source for this set is a man aged 60 to 69 who had recovered from COVID-19. The CDR3 runs from the conserved cysteine through the conserved F or W. The D gene is left open where the match is weak.

V: TRBV25-1; D: .; J: TRBJ2-5; CDR3: CASSELVGAGDQRETQYF; DNA: TGTGCCAGCAGTGAATTAGTTGGGGCCGGCGACCAAAGGGAGACCCAGTACTTC
V: TRBV6-5; D: .; J: TRBJ1-1; CDR3: CASRNRGEAFF; DNA: TGTGCCAGCAGGAACAGAGGGGAAGCTTTCTTT
V: TRBV19; D: .; J: TRBJ1-5; CDR3: CASTSYTAGNQPQHF; DNA: TGTGCCAGTACCTCTTACACCGCAGGGAATCAGCCCCAGCATTTT
V: TRBV9; D: TRBD1; J: TRBJ1-3; CDR3: CASSVAEGQGAGGNTIYF; DNA: TGTGCCAGCAGCGTAGCCGAGGGACAGGGGGCAGGAGGAAACACCATATATTTT
V: TRBV24-1; D: .; J: TRBJ2-1; CDR3: CATSETKGGILNEQFF; DNA: TGTGCCACCAGTGAAACTAAGGGGGGGATACTCAATGAGCAGTTCTTC
V: TRBV6-5; D: TRBD1; J: TRBJ1-1; CDR3: CASSTPDRADTEAFF; DNA: TGTGCCAGCAGTACACCGGACAGGGCGGACACTGAAGCTTTCTTT
V: TRBV10-1; D: .; J: TRBJ2-1; CDR3: CASSELDTYNEQFF; DNA: TGCGCCAGCAGTGAGTTGGACACCTACAATGAGCAGTTCTTC
V: TRBV4-2; D: .; J: TRBJ2-7; CDR3: CASSQERNRAYEQYF; DNA: TGTGCCAGCAGCCAAGAAAGGAACAGGGCCTACGAGCAGTACTTC
V: TRBV19; D: TRBD2; J: TRBJ2-1; CDR3: CASGLAGANDNEQFF; DNA: TGTGCCAGTGGACTAGCGGGAGCGAACGACAATGAGCAGTTCTTC
V: TRBV2; D: .; J: TRBJ1-1; CDR3: CASTLGVTEAFF; DNA: TGTGCCAGCACCCTCGGGGTGACTGAAGCTTTCTTT
V: TRBV7-9; D: TRBD1; J: TRBJ1-3; CDR3: CASSPTGTGGVSGNTIYF; DNA: TGTGCCAGCAGCCCTACCGGGACAGGGGGAGTGTCTGGAAACACCATATATTTT